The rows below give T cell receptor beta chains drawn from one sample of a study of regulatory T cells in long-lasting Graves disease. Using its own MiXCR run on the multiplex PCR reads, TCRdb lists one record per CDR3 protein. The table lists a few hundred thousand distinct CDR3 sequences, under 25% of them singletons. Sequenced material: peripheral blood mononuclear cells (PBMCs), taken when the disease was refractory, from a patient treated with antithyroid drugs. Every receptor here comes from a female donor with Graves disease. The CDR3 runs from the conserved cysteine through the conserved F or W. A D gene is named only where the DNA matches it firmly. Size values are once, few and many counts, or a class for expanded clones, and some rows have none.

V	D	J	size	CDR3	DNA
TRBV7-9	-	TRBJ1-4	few	CASSLSQTGEKLFF	TGTGCCAGCAGCTTATCCCAGACCGGGGAAAAACTGTTTTTT
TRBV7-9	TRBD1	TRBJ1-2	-	CASSQLTPTTGGYGYTF	TGTGCCAGCAGCCAACTAACGCCCACGACAGGGGGATATGGCTACACCTTC
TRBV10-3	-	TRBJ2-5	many	CAISEAGEETQYF	TGTGCCATCAGTGAGGCAGGGGAAGAGACCCAGTACTTC
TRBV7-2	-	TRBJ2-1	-	CASSFGSMSSEFF	TGTGCCAGCAGCTTTGGCAGTATGAGTTCGGAGTTCTTC
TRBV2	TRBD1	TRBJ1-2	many	CASRQGAARQNYGYTF	TGTGCCAGCCGACAGGGTGCGGCGAGACAAAACTATGGCTACACCTTC
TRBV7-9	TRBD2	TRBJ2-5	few	CASSLGEGNIQETQYF	TGTGCCAGCAGCCTCGGGGAGGGGAATATCCAAGAGACCCAGTACTTC
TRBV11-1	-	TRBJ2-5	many	CASSYGGTVETQYF	TGTGCCAGCAGCTACGGCGGGACCGTAGAGACCCAGTACTTC
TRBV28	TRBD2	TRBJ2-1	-	CASEGIPGTSGTGNEQFF	TGTGCCAGCGAAGGGATACCCGGGACTAGCGGCACGGGGAATGAGCAGTTCTTC
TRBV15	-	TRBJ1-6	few	CATSRDPPRGDNSPLHF	TGTGCCACCAGCAGAGATCCTCCCCGGGGAGATAATTCACCCCTCCACTTT
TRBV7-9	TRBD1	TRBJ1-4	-	CASDSGQGGEKLFF	TGTGCCAGCGACTCGGGACAGGGGGGTGAAAAACTGTTTTTT
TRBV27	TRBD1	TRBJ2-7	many	CASSAGTGLEQYF	TGTGCCAGCAGTGCCGGGACAGGGCTCGAGCAGTACTTC
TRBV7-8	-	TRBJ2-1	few	CASSLDRHNEQFF	TGTGCCAGCAGCCTCGACAGGCACAATGAGCAGTTCTTC
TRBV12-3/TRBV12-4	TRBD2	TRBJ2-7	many	CASSQGLAGGSSYEQYF	TGTGCCAGCAGTCAGGGACTAGCGGGTGGATCCTCCTACGAGCAGTACTTC
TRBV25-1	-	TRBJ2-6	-	CASAQSSGANVLTF	TGTGCCAGCGCACAGAGCTCTGGGGCCAACGTCCTGACTTTC
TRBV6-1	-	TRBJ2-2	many	CASSERGSANTGELFF	TGTGCCAGCAGTGAAAGAGGGTCAGCGAACACCGGGGAGCTGTTTTTT
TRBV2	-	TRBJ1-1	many	CATTDSKNTEAFF	TGTGCCACAACAGACAGTAAGAACACTGAAGCTTTCTTT
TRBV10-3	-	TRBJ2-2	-	CATLRQHNTGELFF	TGTGCCACCTTACGACAGCATAACACCGGGGAGCTGTTTTTT
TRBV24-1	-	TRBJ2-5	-	CATSEQDSYQETQYF	TGTGCCACCAGTGAACAGGACAGCTACCAAGAGACCCAGTACTTC
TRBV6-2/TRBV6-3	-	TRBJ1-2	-	CASSYIYAGGYTF	TGTGCCAGCAGTTACATCTACGCTGGGGGCTACACCTTC
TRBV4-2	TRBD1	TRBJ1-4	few	CASSQAGTGFEGAEKLFF	TGTGCCAGCAGCCAGGCCGGGACAGGATTTGAGGGGGCTGAAAAACTGTTTTTT
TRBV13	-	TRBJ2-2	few	CASQDWNTGELFF	TGTGCCAGCCAAGATTGGAACACCGGGGAGCTGTTTTTT
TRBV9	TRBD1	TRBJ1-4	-	CASSVEGGGLNEKLFF	TGTGCCAGCAGCGTAGAAGGAGGGGGCCTTAATGAAAAACTGTTTTTT
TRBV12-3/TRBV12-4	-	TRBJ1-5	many	CASSLGGGSQPQHF	TGTGCCAGCAGTTTAGGCGGGGGCAGTCAGCCCCAGCATTTT
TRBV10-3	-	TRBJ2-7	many	CAINSGPTYEQYF	TGTGCCATCAACTCAGGTCCAACCTACGAGCAGTACTTC
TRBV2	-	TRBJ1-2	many	CASSPEPGPGYGYTF	TGTGCCAGCAGTCCGGAACCCGGCCCCGGCTATGGCTACACCTTC
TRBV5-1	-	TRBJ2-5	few	CASSLDRSLQETQYF	TGCGCCAGCAGCTTGGACAGAAGCCTACAAGAGACCCAGTACTTC